The rows below give T cell receptor beta chains drawn from one sample of a study of cytomegalovirus exposure and HLA in healthy donors. The repertoire was sequenced with immunoSEQ multiplex PCR; TCRdb's copy has only in-frame clones and lacks some. Of about 120,000 clones in the sample, 81% were seen once. The sequencing sample was made of PBMCs. Source of these receptors: a man between 18 and 29 years old in good health and CMV-seronegative. Each CDR3 is given with its conserved first and last residue.

CDR3aa,len,v_gene
CASSPLTGDGANVLTF,16,TRBV4-1
CASILHGGGGAEAFF,15,TRBV28
CASSWVGRRGYTF,13,TRBV5-6
CASSAAQGGVYGYTF,15,TRBV6-1
CASSVGRISEQYF,13,TRBV9
CASSLRRWGQTEAFF,15,TRBV2
CSARQGDTQYF,11,TRBV20-1
CASSTTTEANTEAFF,15,TRBV7-9
CASIPGRAGGSSYEQYF,17,TRBV2
CASSIDKGGVNEKLFF,16,TRBV19
CASSTGQGNTGELFF,15,TRBV7-3
CASSPGTSGRQNEQYF,16,TRBV5-4
CASSITGDTEAFF,13,TRBV19
CASSQDPGVYGYTF,14,TRBV4-1
CASSQGGGSYGYTF,14,TRBV4-3
CATSPRASIANYGYTF,16,TRBV15
CASSSSGGRQETQYF,15,TRBV5-1
CASSFNSIRGGRGTQYF,17,TRBV7-2
CASRMDRVNSPLHF,14,TRBV25-1
CSVEVRQGYTEAFF,14,TRBV29-1
CASSTTGVHGYTF,13,TRBV21-1
CASSLGGYRTAYNEQFF,17,TRBV5-5
CSVEDEKTGRYEQYF,15,TRBV29-1
CASSFQGNRGPDTQYF,16,TRBV5-5
CASSPPGLATEQFF,14,TRBV2
CASSFGVGGRTEAFF,15,TRBV13
CASSLGLQGYTF,12,TRBV7-9
CASSFPDRGYAYEQYF,16,TRBV7-9
CASSLGHQGGYTF,13,TRBV5-1
CASSRPRDRVRDTQYF,16,TRBV2
CASSERQGVGVGNSPLHF,18,TRBV6-1
CASSDGAGGTDTQYF,15,TRBV6-4
CASSTAGRLSPNQPQHF,17,TRBV19
CASSLTPGTGFRTDTQYF,18,TRBV11-2
CASSLPRYGYTF,12,TRBV27
CASSLRLGGKNIQYF,15,TRBV5-4
CASSYIQGRENEQFF,15,TRBV5-5
CASSQGRDSYEQYF,14,TRBV4-2
CASSLTGGEYEQYF,14,TRBV5-5
CASSPQGWNTEAFF,14,TRBV19
CASSTNRVTDTF,12,TRBV5-6
CASPDPGTGVVEQYF,15,TRBV6-7
CATSRGTQETQYF,13,TRBV15
CSDGTGSSYTF,11,TRBV29-1
CASSAGGEGDNEQFF,15,TRBV10-1
CASIFGGSFGTGELFF,16,TRBV2
CASSQDGNQPQHF,13,TRBV4-3
CSVGGGWGATGELFF,15,TRBV29-1
CASSVSIGVGDYNEQFF,17,TRBV9
CARGHPTGELFF,12,TRBV10-1
CSVDSGTGNTIYF,13,TRBV29-1
CAISEGQGVAGELFF,15,TRBV10-3
CASSTGTGESFEKLFF,16,TRBV4-2